Below, 9 T cell receptor beta chains from the same sample are listed, as sequenced in a study of cytomegalovirus exposure and HLA in healthy donors (dated by TCRdb to between 2016 and 2019). Libraries were built with the immunoSEQ multiplex PCR assay. For the multiplex PCR, a mixture combining 60 forward primers for TCR Vbeta segments and 13 reverse primers for TCR Jbeta segments was used. Entries here come from immuneACCESS through TCRdb and include only in-frame sequences with V and J called. Some clones fail to appear in such tables; in the studies checked, an unresolved V gene covers under half of the shortfall, and the cause of the remainder is unknown. The sample profile shows 210,000 or so clones; more than 75% of them were found once. Jointly, the top ten make up 1% to 1.5% of the sample. The sequenced sample was PBMCs. The receptor source for this set is a man aged 25-45 years in good health and CMV-seronegative.

The J gene is TRBJ2-7, the V gene TRBV6-5; D is unresolved. Trimming pared 6 bases from V and 2 bases from J, leaving 17 bases between. The CDR3 is 15 residues long. The germline V gene encodes CDR1 MNHEY and CDR2 SVGAGI. The CDR3: CASRALSSPAYEQYF. Written as DNA, the CDR3 is TGTGCCAGCAGAGCACTATCGTCCCCCGCCTACGAGCAGTACTTC.

This chain joins TRBV2 and TRBJ2-5, with 10 bases lining up with TRBD2. CDR3 length equals 16 residues. Per the germline V gene, CDR1 is SNHLY and CDR2 is FYNNEI. The DNA of the CDR3 is TGTGTCTCATACAGCGGGAGGGCCTCGGGAGGAGAGACCCAGTACTTC. This translates into CVSYSGRASGGETQYF.

This sequence joins TRBV4-1 and TRBJ2-3; 10 nucleotides match TRBD2. There are 16 residues in the CDR3. CDR1 is MGHRA, CDR2 YSYEKL, per germline. After removal of 1 base from V and 3 bases from J, the junction contained 4 bases not matched to a gene. The CDR3: CASSQGLAGATDTQYF. The DNA for the CDR3 is TGCGCCAGCAGCCAAGGGCTAGCGGGGGCTACAGATACGCAGTATTTT.

The CDR3 protein is CASSSTAPRGNYEQYF. The CDR3 DNA is TGTGCCAGCAGTTCAACAGCCCCCCGGGGGAACTACGAGCAGTACTTC. The chain has TRBV7-9 and TRBJ2-7, with D possibly TRBD2 on 6 matching bases. The CDR3 runs to 16 residues. Looked up from germline, CDR1 is SEHNR and CDR2 is FQNEAQ (reference sequence). V was shortened by 6 bases and J by 3 bases, with 21 bases between the two germline ends. Filled out from reference TRBV7-9 and TRBJ2-7, the complete variable domain reads DTGVSQNPRHKITKRGQNVTFRCDPISEHNRLYWYRQTLGQGPEFLTYFQNEAQLEKSRLLSDRFSAERPKGSFSTLEIQRTEQGDSAMYLCASSSTAPRGNYEQYFGPGTRLTVT.

In its sample, this clone was seen once. The chain carries TRBV10-1 and TRBJ1-6; 7 positions match TRBD1. The CDR3 has 14 residues. Trimming at V came to 5 bases and at J to 8 bases, leaving 6 bases not matched to a gene. Germline-derived CDR1 and CDR2 are WNHNN and SYGVQD (reference sequence). The CDR3, as DNA: TGCGCCAGCAGTCCGGACAGGATCGATTCACCCCTCCACTTT. It encodes CASSPDRIDSPLHF.

The V call is TRBV9, the J call TRBJ2-3; 8 bases align to TRBD1. V shed 0 bases, J shed 2 bases, and the junction held 5 bases outside the gene matches. Germline V gene sequence: CDR1 SGDLS, CDR2 YYNGEE. CDR3 length: 16 amino acids. This chain's CDR3 is CASSVDSGGNTDTQYF. CDR3 in DNA: TGTGCCAGCAGCGTAGACTCAGGGGGCAACACAGATACGCAGTATTTT.

This clone was recorded a few times. The chain couples TRBV5-1 to TRBJ1-6, with D tentatively TRBD1 (6 bases). Per the germline V gene, CDR1 is SGHRS and CDR2 is YFSETQ. The CDR3 covers 15 residues. Trimming cost V 7 bases and J 6 bases, with 17 bases left between them. Here the CDR3 DNA reads TGCGCCAGCGGAACTGGACAGTCCGGTAATTCACCCCTCCACTTT. Protein product: CASGTGQSGNSPLHF.

In its sample, this clone was seen once. This chain links TRBV28 with TRBJ2-7; 7 bases align to TRBD1. The ends lost 6 bases at V and 3 bases at J; junction bases unmatched: 8. This CDR3 is built from 14 residues. Per germline, CDR1 MDHEN and CDR2 SYDVKM. Here the CDR3 reads CASSPAQGVYEQYF. As DNA, the CDR3 is TGTGCCAGCAGCCCCGCTCAGGGGGTCTACGAGCAGTACTTC.

The CDR3 nucleotides are TGTGCCAGCAGCTCCGACAGGGGCCACGAGCAGTACTTC. Translation gives CASSSDRGHEQYF. The chain carries TRBV11-3 and TRBJ2-7; TRBD1 matches 8 bases. V lost 4 bases, J lost 5 bases, and 4 bases stayed unmatched. Germline V gene lookup returns CDR1 SGHNT and CDR2 YENEEA. CDR3 size: 13 residues.